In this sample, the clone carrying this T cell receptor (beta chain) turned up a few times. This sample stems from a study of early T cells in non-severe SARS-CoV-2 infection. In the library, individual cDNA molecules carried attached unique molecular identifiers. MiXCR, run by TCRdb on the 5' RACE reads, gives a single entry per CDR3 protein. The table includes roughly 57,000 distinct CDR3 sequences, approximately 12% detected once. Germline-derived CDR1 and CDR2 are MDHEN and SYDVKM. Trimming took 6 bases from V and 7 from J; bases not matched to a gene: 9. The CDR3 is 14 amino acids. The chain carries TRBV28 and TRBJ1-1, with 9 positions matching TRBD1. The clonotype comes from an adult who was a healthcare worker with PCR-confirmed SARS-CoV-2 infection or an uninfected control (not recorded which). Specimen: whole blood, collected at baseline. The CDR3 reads CASSGTGKIGEAFF. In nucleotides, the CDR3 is TGTGCCAGCAGCGGGACAGGGAAGATCGGTGAAGCTTTCTTT. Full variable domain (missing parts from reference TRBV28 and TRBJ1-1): DVKVTQSSRYLVKRTGEKVFLECVQDMDHENMFWYRQDPGLGLRLIYFSYDVKMKEKGDIPEGYSVSREKKERFSLILESASTNQTSMYLCASSGTGKIGEAFFGQGTRLTVV.